These 10 T cell receptor beta chains originate from one sample sequenced in a study of blood T cell repertoires in COVID-19. Sequencing was performed with immunoSEQ multiplex PCR; in TCRdb, only in-frame clones are kept and a portion is missing. Of 440,000 or so clones detected, 89% appear once; the ten largest clones hold roughly 1.6%. The material sequenced was peripheral blood. The receptor source for this set is a woman in her thirties or forties with COVID-19, enrolled during active disease.

This rearrangement joins TRBV7-2 to TRBJ2-7; D is unclear. V was shortened by 0 bases and J by 4 bases, with 7 bases between the two germline ends. CDR1 and CDR2 from the germline V gene are SGHTA and FQGNSA. The CDR3 is 13 amino acids. The CDR3 DNA follows: TGTGCCAGCAGCTTAGCGTCGGTGTACGAGCAGTACTTC. This codes for CASSLASVYEQYF. Based on the CDR3 plus reference TRBV7-2 and TRBJ2-7, the full variable domain is GAGVSQSPSNKVTEKGKDVELRCDPISGHTALYWYRQSLGQGLEFLIYFQGNSAPDKSGLPSDRFSAERTGGSVSTLTIQRTQQEDSAVYLCASSLASVYEQYFGPGTRLTVT.

The rearrangement links TRBV5-3 to TRBJ2-7; a possible D gene is TRBD1 (6 bases). TRBV5-3 is recorded as an ORF, its role being uncertain. Trimming shortened V by 0 bases and J by 6 bases, and 19 bases separated the two germline ends. This CDR3 spans 16 amino acids. CDR3 protein: CARSLAGTDSGSEQYF. In DNA, the CDR3 is TGTGCCAGAAGCTTGGCGGGGACGGACAGCGGCTCCGAGCAGTACTTC.

The rearrangement uses TRBV25-1 and TRBJ1-4, with a weak D call TRBD1 (6 bases). The V and J ends lost 3 bases and 3 bases respectively, with 17 bases between them. CDR1 MGHDK and CDR2 SYGVNS come from the germline V gene. The CDR3 sequence is 17 residues long. This CDR3 is CASSDVKTGWANEKLFF. The CDR3 DNA sequence: TGTGCCAGCAGTGACGTAAAAACAGGGTGGGCTAATGAAAAACTGTTTTTT.

This clone was seen just once. The chain employs TRBV3-1 (or the pseudogene TRBV3-2) and TRBJ1-2; possibly TRBD1 for D (6 bases). The germline V and J ends were trimmed by 1 base and 10 bases, with 10 bases remaining between them. The CDR3 has 12 residues. Per the germline V gene, CDR1 is LGHDT and CDR2 is YNNKEL (reference sequence). The CDR3 region is CASSQVAGAYTF. The DNA of the CDR3 is TGTGCCAGCAGCCAAGTGGCGGGGGCCTACACCTTC.

The gene calls are TRBV5-1 and TRBJ1-2; 12 nucleotides match TRBD1. The CDR3 sequence is 16 residues long. J was trimmed by 4 bases and V by 3 bases; bases with no gene match: 7. Germline CDR1 SGHRS, CDR2 YFSETQ. The CDR3, as DNA: TGCGCCAGCAGCTGGGACAGGGGGCGCGAGATCTATGGCTACACCTTC. Translated: CASSWDRGREIYGYTF.

The chain combines TRBV6-5 with TRBJ2-3; D remains ambiguous. V lost 6 bases and J lost 1, with 14 bases in between. CDR1 and CDR2 (germline): MNHEY, SVGAGI. The CDR3 runs to 15 residues. As DNA, the CDR3 is TGTGCCAGCAGGCCCACGGGTCTTGGCACAGATACGCAGTATTTT. It encodes CASRPTGLGTDTQYF.

J is TRBJ2-7 and V is TRBV11-2, with 7 positions matching TRBD2. Germline V gene sequence: CDR1 SGHAT, CDR2 FQNNGV. V dropped 0 bases and J dropped 4; count of bases not matched to a gene: 15. The CDR3 totals 18 residues. In DNA form, the CDR3 reads TGTGCCAGCAGCTTAGATCTTTATGCGACTAGCCCGCGATACGAGCAGTACTTC. This translates into CASSLDLYATSPRYEQYF.

The V call is TRBV27, the J call TRBJ1-2; 7 bases align to TRBD1. The CDR3 length is 13 residues. V lost 8 bases and J lost 5; bases outside the gene matches: 8. Germline CDR1 reads MNHEY; CDR2 reads SMNVEV (reference sequence). The CDR3 region is CASRQGSFYGYTF. For the CDR3, the DNA is TGTGCCAGCCGACAGGGCTCCTTTTATGGCTACACCTTC.

This clone has only one observation. This chain joins TRBV2 and TRBJ1-5; D may be TRBD1 (6 bases). Germline V gene data show CDR1 as SNHLY and CDR2 as FYNNEI. With 0 bases removed from V and 7 bases from J, the gap between germline ends came to 13 bases. This CDR3 comprises 15 residues. Here the CDR3 DNA reads TGTGCCAGCAGTGAAGCAAGGGGGGGCCAGCAGCCCCAGCATTTT. Protein product: CASSEARGGQQPQHF.

The chain uses TRBV28 and TRBJ1-4; 11 bases agree with TRBD1. The CDR3 has 17 residues. Germline assignment: CDR1 MDHEN and CDR2 SYDVKM. The J segment lost 8 bases and the V segment lost 6 bases, leaving 14 bases of the junction unmatched. In DNA, the CDR3 is TGTGCCAGCAGCCTAACGGGACAGGGGGATTGGGGCGAAAAACTGTTTTTT. Encoded protein: CASSLTGQGDWGEKLFF.